This T cell receptor (beta chain) was profiled in a study of graft-versus-host responses after intestinal transplantation. For the study at large: Recipients underwent multivisceral, liver-intestinal, or isolated intestinal transplants. Findings of the study overall: The presence of high graft-versus-host to host-versus-graft clonal ratios in allografts characterized patients with graft-donor T cell macrochimerism. Recipient marrow showed GvH clones, some seen first in ileum or blood.

There are 13 residues in the CDR3. Looked up from germline, CDR1 is MNHEY and CDR2 is SMNVEV (reference sequence). J lost 4 bases, V lost 3 bases, and 2 bases had no gene match. TCRdb's table, derived via immunoSEQ multiplex PCR, lists solely in-frame clones and lacks some. The sample consists of 100,000 or so clones, approximately 92% of them appearing once. Remarks on this clone: Its antigen is as yet unknown.

The chain uses TRBV27 and TRBJ2-7; TRBD2 matches at 8 bases. This sequence was found in a human donor who was the organ donor for an intestinal transplant. The material sequenced was unstimulated CD8+ T cells sorted from spleen or lymph node cells, taken before transplant. CDR3 coding DNA: TGTGCCAGCAGTTTCGGCGGGAGGTACGAGCAGTACTTC. Its protein is CASSFGGRYEQYF.